This T cell receptor beta chain was sequenced during a study of T-cell reconstitution after alpha-beta-depleted transplantation in children. With V trimmed by 6 bases and J by 4 bases, 11 bases remained unmatched. The germline gives CDR1 SGHRS, CDR2 YFSETQ. The CDR3 loop spans 16 amino acids. Unique molecular identifiers were incorporated into the prepared TCRbeta library. Via MiXCR, TCRdb re-called the PCR reads, giving one row per CDR3 protein. The table shows about a million distinct CDR3 sequences, with roughly 29% occurring only once. The receptor's source is a boy in the first two years of life who had a stem cell transplant for SCID, so the T cells may come from the graft donor. This chain uses TRBV5-1 with TRBJ2-3, with 10 nucleotides matching TRBD2. Sequences were derived from PBMCs, mostly from graft donor cells, sampled 360 days after TCRalphabeta/CD19-depleted stem cell transplant. The CDR3 sequence is CASKEGVAGGADTQYF. The CDR3 region has the DNA TGCGCCAGCAAGGAAGGGGTAGCGGGGGGTGCAGATACGCAGTATTTT.